The rows below give T cell receptor beta chains drawn from one sample of a study of graft-versus-host responses after intestinal transplantation. Antigens of these TCRs are unknown. The protocol was immunoSEQ multiplex PCR, while the TCRdb copy is restricted to in-frame clones and leaves out a portion. The table includes some 140,000 clones, roughly 92% detected once. Sequenced material: unstimulated CD4+ T cells sorted from spleen or lymph node cells, taken before intestinal transplant. Receptors were obtained from a human donor who received an intestinal transplant. CDR3s leave out the opening cysteine and the closing phenylalanine or tryptophan.

9	TRBV10-3	TRBJ2-7	AISEGGEQY
14	TRBV7-2	TRBJ2-3	ASSPMEGLPPDTQY
9	TRBV19	TRBJ2-7	ASSMTNVQY
10	TRBV29-1	TRBJ2-7	SVDSGGAGQY
10	TRBV4-1	TRBJ2-3	ASSQVADTQY
11	TRBV30	TRBJ1-2	AWVPRPNYGYT
13	TRBV6-6	TRBJ2-6	ASSPGDAGANVLT
12	TRBV12-5	TRBJ1-1	ASGFSGGLTEAF
12	TRBV11-3	TRBJ2-1	ASSLPTPWNEQF
11	TRBV5-4	TRBJ2-5	ASRIGLQETQY
11	TRBV4-1	TRBJ1-2	ASSQDTGTAYT
12	TRBV5-1	TRBJ2-1	ASSLASGVHEQF
13	TRBV2	TRBJ1-5	ASSLQGVSNQPQH
10	TRBV5-1	TRBJ2-3	ASSLDQDTQY
13	TRBV6-5	TRBJ1-6	ASGVQGTYNSPLH
12	TRBV6-5	TRBJ1-2	ASSPRDRGHGYT
11	TRBV11-2	TRBJ2-2	ASSIGLVEELF
12	TRBV9	TRBJ2-1	ASSKTSGGGEQF
12	TRBV5-1	TRBJ1-2	ASSYEVSDYGYT
12	TRBV5-6	TRBJ2-3	ASSLGGGADTQY
10	TRBV30	TRBJ1-5	AWNSGGQPQH
12	TRBV30	TRBJ1-1	AWSVEGRDTEAF
15	TRBV18	TRBJ2-3	ASSPNIGTGYADTQY
12	TRBV25-1	TRBJ2-7	ASNPTGSSYEQY
12	TRBV5-1	TRBJ2-7	ASSLETRAYEQY
14	TRBV5-1	TRBJ2-3	ASSLGGLAGTDTQY
13	TRBV10-1	TRBJ2-7	ASSESSAGISEQY
13	TRBV6-5	TRBJ2-2	ASSSVRRNTGELF
8	TRBV5-1	TRBJ2-7	ASSFRASP
12	TRBV4-1	TRBJ2-5	ASSQGQDQETQY
13	TRBV6-4	TRBJ2-1	ASSVLAGGTDEQF
13	TRBV19	TRBJ2-4	ASSIGGVDKNIQY
13	TRBV7-7	TRBJ2-2	ASSLDNANTGELF
9	TRBV1	TRBJ2-3	TSSSGLEQY
16	TRBV7-9	TRBJ2-7	ASSLVRTSGGGGYEQY
11	TRBV13	TRBJ2-1	ASSFLQGHEQF
13	TRBV9	TRBJ2-1	ASQPYRGSYNEQF
13	TRBV7-9	TRBJ2-7	ASSSGLAGGYEQY
11	TRBV7-3	TRBJ1-1	ASSLLRETEAF
14	TRBV6-1	TRBJ1-5	ASSEAPGGRNQPQH
13	TRBV6-1	TRBJ1-5	ASTGGLGSNQPQH
13	TRBV14	TRBJ2-7	ASSQTGEVVNEQY
12	TRBV10-3	TRBJ2-7	AIRSGTGSYEQY
12	TRBV6-5	TRBJ1-5	ASSSQVGGSPQH
14	TRBV5-1	TRBJ2-3	ASSRAYGETPDTQY
12	TRBV5-6	TRBJ2-5	ASSLTGRGETQY
14	TRBV6-1	TRBJ2-7	ASSEGRGGRLDEQY
12	TRBV6-6	TRBJ1-1	ASSYSRDSHEAF
11	TRBV6-5	TRBJ1-5	ASSYSPGQPQH